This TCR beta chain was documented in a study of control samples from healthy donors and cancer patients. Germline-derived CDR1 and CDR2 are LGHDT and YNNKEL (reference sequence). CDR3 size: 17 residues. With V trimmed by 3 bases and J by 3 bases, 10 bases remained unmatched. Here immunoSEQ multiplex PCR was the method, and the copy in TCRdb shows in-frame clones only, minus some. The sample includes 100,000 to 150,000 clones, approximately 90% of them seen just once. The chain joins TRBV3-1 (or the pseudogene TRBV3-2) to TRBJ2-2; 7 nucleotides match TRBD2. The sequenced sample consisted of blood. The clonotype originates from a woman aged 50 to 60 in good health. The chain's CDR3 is CASSHGLGLGDTGELFF. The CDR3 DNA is TGTGCCAGCAGCCATGGACTAGGGTTGGGTGACACCGGGGAGCTGTTTTTT.